The rows below give T cell receptor beta chains drawn from one sample of a study of lymphopenia after photon versus proton radiotherapy. Only in-frame clones appear in the TCRdb table, and some are missing; sequencing was by immunoSEQ multiplex PCR. The sample lists 150,000 to 200,000 clones, roughly nine tenths occurring once. The input for sequencing was peripheral blood, taken from a patient treated with photon-based radiotherapy. The origin of the receptors is a man aged 50 to 60 with gastric cancer. The CDR3 runs from the conserved cysteine through the conserved F or W. The order of the fields is CDR3 length, V gene, J gene, CDR3 protein.

15	TRBV29-1	TRBJ1-2	CSVEGGTAANYGYTF
16	TRBV6-1	TRBJ2-3	CASSELAGGGQDTQYF
14	TRBV30	TRBJ2-1	CAWGSGSSYNEQFF
16	TRBV5-4	TRBJ2-7	CASSPTVTGNPYEQYF
15	TRBV19	TRBJ2-6	CASSSQGAGANVLTF
16	TRBV23-1	TRBJ1-2	CASSRNRDQEDYGYTF
14	TRBV6-1	TRBJ2-3	CASSVNGGSDTQYF
17	TRBV28	TRBJ1-4	CASSSPGQGATNEKLFF
19	TRBV5-1	TRBJ1-5	CASSLVSSGGAGSNQPQHF
13	TRBV4-2	TRBJ1-2	CASRPTGDYGYTF
13	TRBV6-1	TRBJ1-1	CASSQGRNTEAFF
12	TRBV6-1	TRBJ1-1	CASSERDKVGFF
16	TRBV11-2	TRBJ2-3	CASSLREALSTDTQYF
15	TRBV5-5	TRBJ2-7	CASSTLDRGVYEQYF
14	TRBV7-2	TRBJ2-7	CASSPTGWAYEQYF
14	TRBV10-3	TRBJ2-3	CAISEGDGTDTQYF